This TCR beta chain was identified in a study of cytomegalovirus exposure and HLA in healthy donors. V was pared by 4 bases and J by 4 bases, with 10 bases between. The CDR3 runs to 13 residues. CDR1 and CDR2 (germline): MNHEY, SMNVEV (reference sequence). Clones were sequenced by immunoSEQ multiplex PCR, and TCRdb holds only the in-frame ones, with some missing. The table shows 150,000 to 200,000 clones, with just under 90% occurring only once. Regarding the study as a whole: In a later analysis, first-cohort TCR clusters were found to tend to co-occur in the 120 or so validation repertoires. For most TCR sequences rarity was the rule, although some public TCRs occurred in many donors. It was reported that the classifier diagnosed cytomegalovirus status with high specificity and sensitivity in both the original and validation cohorts.

Concerning this clone itself: Its antigen remains unknown.

The clonotype originates from a woman between 18 and 30 years old in good health and CMV-seropositive. The sequenced material came from PBMCs. V is TRBV27 and J is TRBJ1-2; the D gene is possibly TRBD1 (5 bases). CDR3 sequence (DNA): TGTGCCAGCAGTTCCCTGGGGGGCTATGGCTACACCTTC. Translating gives CASSSLGGYGYTF.